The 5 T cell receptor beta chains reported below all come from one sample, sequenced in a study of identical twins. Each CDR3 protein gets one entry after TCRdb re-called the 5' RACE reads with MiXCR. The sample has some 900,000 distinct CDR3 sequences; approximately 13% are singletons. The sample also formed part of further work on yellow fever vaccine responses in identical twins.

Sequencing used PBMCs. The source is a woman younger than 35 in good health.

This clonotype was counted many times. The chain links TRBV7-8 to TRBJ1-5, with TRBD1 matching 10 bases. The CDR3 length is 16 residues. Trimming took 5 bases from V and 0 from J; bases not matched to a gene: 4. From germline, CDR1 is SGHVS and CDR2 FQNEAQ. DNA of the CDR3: TGTGCCAGCAGCGCCGGGACAGGGGATAGCAATCAGCCCCAGCATTTT. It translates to CASSAGTGDSNQPQHF.

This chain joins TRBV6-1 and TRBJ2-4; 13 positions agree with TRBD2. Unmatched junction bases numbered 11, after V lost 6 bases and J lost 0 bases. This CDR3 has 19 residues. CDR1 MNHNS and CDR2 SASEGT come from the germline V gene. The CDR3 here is CASRNGGLAGWGAKNIQYF. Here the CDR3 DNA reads TGTGCCAGCAGAAACGGGGGACTAGCGGGGTGGGGAGCCAAAAACATTCAGTACTTC.

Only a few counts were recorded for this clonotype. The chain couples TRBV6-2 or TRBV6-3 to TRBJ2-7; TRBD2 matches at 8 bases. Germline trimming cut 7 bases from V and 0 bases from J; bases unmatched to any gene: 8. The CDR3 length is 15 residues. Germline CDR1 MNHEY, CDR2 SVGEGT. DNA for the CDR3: TGTGCCAGCACCTCGGGGGGGCGAGGCTCCTACGAGCAGTACTTC. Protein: CASTSGGRGSYEQYF.

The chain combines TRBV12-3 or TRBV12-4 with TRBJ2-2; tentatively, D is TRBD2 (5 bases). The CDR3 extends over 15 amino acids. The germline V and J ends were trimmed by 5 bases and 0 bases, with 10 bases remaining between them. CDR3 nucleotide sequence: TGTGCCAGCAGTATGACCGGGACGAACACCGGGGAGCTGTTTTTT. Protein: CASSMTGTNTGELFF.

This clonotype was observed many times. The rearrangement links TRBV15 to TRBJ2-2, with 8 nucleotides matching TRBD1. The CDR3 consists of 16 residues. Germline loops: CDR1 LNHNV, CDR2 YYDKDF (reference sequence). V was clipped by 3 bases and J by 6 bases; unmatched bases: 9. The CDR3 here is CATSRDDRGNAGELFF. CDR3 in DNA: TGTGCCACCAGCAGGGATGACAGGGGTAACGCCGGGGAGCTGTTTTTT.